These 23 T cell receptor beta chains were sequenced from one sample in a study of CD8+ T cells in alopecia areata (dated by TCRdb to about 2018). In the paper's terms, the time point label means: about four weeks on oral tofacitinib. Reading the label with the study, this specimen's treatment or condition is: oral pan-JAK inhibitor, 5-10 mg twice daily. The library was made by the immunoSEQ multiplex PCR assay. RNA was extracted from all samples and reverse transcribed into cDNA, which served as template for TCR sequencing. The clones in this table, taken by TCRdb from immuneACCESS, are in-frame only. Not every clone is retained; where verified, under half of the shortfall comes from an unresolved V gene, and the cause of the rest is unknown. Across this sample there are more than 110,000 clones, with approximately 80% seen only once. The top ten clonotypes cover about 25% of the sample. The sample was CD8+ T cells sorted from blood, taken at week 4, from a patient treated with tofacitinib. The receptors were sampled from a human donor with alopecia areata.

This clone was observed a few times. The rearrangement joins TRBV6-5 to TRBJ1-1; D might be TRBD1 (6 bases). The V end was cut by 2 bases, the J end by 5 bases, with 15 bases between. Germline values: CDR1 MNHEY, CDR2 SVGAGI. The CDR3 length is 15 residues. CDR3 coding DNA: TGTGCCAGCAGTTACGCGAAGGGGGTTCGAACTGAAGCTTTCTTT. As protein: CASSYAKGVRTEAFF.

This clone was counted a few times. The CDR3 is CASSPPGKGGETQYF. CDR3 coding DNA: TGCGCCAGCAGCCCCCCCGGGAAGGGCGGAGAGACCCAGTACTTC. The chain uses TRBV4-1 and TRBJ2-5, with D tentatively TRBD2 (5 bases). V was clipped by 4 bases and J by 4 bases, with 16 bases between them. The CDR3 spans 15 residues. Germline V gene data show CDR1 as MGHRA and CDR2 as YSYEKL.

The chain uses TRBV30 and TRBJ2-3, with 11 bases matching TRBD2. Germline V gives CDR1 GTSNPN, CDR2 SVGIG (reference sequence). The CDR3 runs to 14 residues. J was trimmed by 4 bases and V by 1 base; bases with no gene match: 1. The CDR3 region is CAWSEGLAADTQYF. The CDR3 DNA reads TGTGCCTGGAGTGAGGGACTAGCGGCAGATACGCAGTATTTT.

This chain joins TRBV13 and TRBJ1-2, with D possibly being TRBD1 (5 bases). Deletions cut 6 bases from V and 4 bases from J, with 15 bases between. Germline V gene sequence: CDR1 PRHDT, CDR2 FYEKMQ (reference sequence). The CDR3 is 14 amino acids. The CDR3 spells CASSTTGTSYGYTF. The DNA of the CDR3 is TGTGCCAGCAGTACTACCGGGACCTCCTATGGCTACACCTTC.

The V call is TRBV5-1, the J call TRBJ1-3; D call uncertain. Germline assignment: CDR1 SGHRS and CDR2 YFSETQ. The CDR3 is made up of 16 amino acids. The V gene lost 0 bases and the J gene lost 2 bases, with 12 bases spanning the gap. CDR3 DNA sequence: TGCGCCAGCAGCTTGGACGTATACCCCACTGGAAACACCATATATTTT. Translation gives CASSLDVYPTGNTIYF. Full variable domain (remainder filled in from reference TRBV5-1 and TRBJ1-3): KAGVTQTPRYLIKTRGQQVTLSCSPISGHRSVSWYQQTPGQGLQFLFEYFSETQRNKGNFPGRFSGRQFSNSRSEMNVSTLELGDSALYLCASSLDVYPTGNTIYFGEGSWLTVV.

The CDR3 nucleotides read TGTGCCAGCAGCTTCACGGGGGTCACAGATACGCAGTATTTT. Residues: CASSFTGVTDTQYF. This rearrangement joins TRBV11-1 to TRBJ2-3; a weak D match, TRBD2 (6 bases). Deletions cut 3 bases from V and 2 bases from J, with 9 bases between. Germline V gives CDR1 SGHAT, CDR2 FQDESV (reference sequence). The CDR3 covers 14 residues.

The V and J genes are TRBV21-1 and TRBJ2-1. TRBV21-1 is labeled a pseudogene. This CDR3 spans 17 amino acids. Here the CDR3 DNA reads TGTGCCAGCAGCAAAAGGGAGCAGGGCGATTCCTACAATGAGCAGTTCTTC. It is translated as CASSKREQGDSYNEQFF.

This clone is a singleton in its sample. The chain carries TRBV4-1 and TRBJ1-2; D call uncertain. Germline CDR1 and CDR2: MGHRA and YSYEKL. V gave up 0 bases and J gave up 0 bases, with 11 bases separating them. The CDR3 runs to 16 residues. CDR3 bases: TGCGCCAGCAGCCAAGAATGGGCAGCCGCTAACTATGGCTACACCTTC. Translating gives CASSQEWAAANYGYTF.

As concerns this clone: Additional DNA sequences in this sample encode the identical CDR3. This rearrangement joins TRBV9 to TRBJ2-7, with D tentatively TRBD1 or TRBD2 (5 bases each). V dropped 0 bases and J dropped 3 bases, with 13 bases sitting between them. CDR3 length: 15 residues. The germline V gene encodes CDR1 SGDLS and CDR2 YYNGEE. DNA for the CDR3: TGTGCCAGCAGCGTAGACGCAGGGAGAGGCTACGAGCAGTACTTC. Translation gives CASSVDAGRGYEQYF.

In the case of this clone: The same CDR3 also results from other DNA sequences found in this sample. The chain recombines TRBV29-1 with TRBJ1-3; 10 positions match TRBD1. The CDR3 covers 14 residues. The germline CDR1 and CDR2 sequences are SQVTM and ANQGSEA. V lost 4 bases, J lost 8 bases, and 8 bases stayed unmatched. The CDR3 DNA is TGCAGCGTTGGACTGACAGGGGGCTTCGACACCATATATTTT. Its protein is CSVGLTGGFDTIYF.

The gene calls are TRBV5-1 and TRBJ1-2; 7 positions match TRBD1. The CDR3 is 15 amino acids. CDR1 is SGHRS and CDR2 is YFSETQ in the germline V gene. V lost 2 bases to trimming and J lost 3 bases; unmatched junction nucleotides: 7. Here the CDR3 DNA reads TGCGCCAGCAGCTTTGGACAGGACCGCGACTATGGCTACACCTTC. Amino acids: CASSFGQDRDYGYTF. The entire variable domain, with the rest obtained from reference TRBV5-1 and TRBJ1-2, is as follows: KAGVTQTPRYLIKTRGQQVTLSCSPISGHRSVSWYQQTPGQGLQFLFEYFSETQRNKGNFPGRFSGRQFSNSRSEMNVSTLELGDSALYLCASSFGQDRDYGYTFGSGTRLTVV.

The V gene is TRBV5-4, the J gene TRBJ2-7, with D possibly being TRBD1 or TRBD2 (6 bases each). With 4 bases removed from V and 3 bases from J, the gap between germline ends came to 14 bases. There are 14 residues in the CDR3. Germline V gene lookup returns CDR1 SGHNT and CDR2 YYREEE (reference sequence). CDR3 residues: CASSPGDNHYEQYF. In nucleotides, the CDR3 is TGTGCCAGCAGCCCGGGGGACAACCACTACGAGCAGTACTTC.

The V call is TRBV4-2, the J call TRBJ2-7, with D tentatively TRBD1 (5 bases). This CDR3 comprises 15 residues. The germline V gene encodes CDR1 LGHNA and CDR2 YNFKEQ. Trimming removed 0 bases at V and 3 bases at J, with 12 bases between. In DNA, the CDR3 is TGTGCCAGCAGCCAAGACAAGGCAGGGATCTACGAGCAGTACTTC. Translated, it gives CASSQDKAGIYEQYF.

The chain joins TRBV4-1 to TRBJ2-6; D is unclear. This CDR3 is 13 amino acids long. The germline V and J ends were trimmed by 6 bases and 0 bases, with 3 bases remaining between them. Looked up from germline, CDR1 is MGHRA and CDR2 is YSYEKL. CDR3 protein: CASRDSGANVLTF. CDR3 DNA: TGCGCCAGCAGGGACTCTGGGGCCAACGTCCTGACTTTC.

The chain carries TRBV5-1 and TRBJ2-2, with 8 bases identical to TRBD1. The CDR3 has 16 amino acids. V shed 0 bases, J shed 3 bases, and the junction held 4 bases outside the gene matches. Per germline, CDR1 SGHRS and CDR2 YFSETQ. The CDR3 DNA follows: TGCGCCAGCAGCTTGGCCGGACAGGGATACACCGGGGAGCTGTTTTTT. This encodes CASSLAGQGYTGELFF.

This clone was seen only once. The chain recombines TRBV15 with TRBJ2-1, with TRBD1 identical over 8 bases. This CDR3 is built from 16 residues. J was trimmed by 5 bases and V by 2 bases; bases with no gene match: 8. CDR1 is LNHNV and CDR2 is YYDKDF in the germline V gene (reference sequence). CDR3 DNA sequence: TGTGCCACCAGCAGACCCCCAGGGACAGGTGACAATGAGCAGTTCTTC. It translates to CATSRPPGTGDNEQFF.

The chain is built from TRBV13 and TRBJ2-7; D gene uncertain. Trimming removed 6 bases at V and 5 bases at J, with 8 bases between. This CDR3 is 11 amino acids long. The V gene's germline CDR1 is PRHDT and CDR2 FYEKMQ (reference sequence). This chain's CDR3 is CASSRRNEQYF. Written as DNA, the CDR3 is TGTGCCAGCAGTCGTCGAAACGAGCAGTACTTC.

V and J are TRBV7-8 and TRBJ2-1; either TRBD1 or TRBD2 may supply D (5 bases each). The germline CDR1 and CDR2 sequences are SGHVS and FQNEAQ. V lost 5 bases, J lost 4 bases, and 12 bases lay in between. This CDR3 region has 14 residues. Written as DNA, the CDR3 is TGTGCCAGCAGCCCGACTGGGGGTTACAATGAGCAGTTCTTC. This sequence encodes CASSPTGGYNEQFF.

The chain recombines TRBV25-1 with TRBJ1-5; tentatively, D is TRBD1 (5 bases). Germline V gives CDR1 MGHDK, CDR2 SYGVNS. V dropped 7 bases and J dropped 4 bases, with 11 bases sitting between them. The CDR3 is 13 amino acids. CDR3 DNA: TGTGCCAGCACCCAGGGATTTAATCAGCCCCAGCATTTT. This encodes CASTQGFNQPQHF.

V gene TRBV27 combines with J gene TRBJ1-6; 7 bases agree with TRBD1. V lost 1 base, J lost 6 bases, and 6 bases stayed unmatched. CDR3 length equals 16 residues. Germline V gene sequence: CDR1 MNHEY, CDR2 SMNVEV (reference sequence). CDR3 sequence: CASSLWARGTNSPLHF. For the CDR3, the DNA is TGTGCCAGCAGTTTATGGGCCAGGGGGACTAATTCACCCCTCCACTTT.

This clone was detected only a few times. The CDR3 DNA reads as TGCAGCGTCTTCCTCCTAGCGGGGGGAGGTACGCAGTATTTT. Amino acid sequence: CSVFLLAGGGTQYF. The chain recombines TRBV29-1 with TRBJ2-3; 11 bases map to TRBD2. CDR1 is SQVTM, CDR2 ANQGSEA, per germline. The CDR3 consists of 14 residues. The junction had 10 bases not matched to a gene; V was cut back by 6 bases and J by 8 bases.

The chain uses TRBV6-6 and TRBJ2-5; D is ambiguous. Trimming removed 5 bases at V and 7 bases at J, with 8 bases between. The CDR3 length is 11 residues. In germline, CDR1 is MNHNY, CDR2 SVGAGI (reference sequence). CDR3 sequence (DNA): TGTGCCAGCAGTCCCACGGGGACCCAGTACTTC. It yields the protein CASSPTGTQYF.

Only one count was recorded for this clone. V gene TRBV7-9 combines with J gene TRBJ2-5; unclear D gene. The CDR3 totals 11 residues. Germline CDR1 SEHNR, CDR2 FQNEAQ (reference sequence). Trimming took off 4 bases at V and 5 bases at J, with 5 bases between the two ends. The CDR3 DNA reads TGTGCCAGCAGCTCCGCCGAGACCCAGTACTTC. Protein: CASSSAETQYF.